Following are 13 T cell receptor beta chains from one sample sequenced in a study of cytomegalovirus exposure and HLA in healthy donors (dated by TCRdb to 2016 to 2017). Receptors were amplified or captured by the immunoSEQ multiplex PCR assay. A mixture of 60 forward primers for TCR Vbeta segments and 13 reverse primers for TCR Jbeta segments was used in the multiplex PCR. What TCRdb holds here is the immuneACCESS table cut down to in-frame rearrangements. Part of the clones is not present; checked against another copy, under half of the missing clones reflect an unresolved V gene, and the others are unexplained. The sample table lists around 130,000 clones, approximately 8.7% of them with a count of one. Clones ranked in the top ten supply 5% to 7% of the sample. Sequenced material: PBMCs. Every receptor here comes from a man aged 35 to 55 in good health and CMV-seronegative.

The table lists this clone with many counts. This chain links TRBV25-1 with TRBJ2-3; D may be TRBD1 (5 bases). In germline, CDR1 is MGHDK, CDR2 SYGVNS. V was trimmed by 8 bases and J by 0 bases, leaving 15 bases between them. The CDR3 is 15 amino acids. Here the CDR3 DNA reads TGTGCCAGCGCCCCTCCCCCAGGGAGCACAGATACGCAGTATTTT. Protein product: CASAPPPGSTDTQYF.

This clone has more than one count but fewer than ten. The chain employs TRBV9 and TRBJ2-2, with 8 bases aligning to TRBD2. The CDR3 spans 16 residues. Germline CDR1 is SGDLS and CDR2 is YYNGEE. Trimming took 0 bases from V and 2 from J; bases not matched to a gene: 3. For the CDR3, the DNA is TGTGCCAGCAGCGTAGACCGGGGGGGCAACACCGGGGAGCTGTTTTTT. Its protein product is CASSVDRGGNTGELFF.

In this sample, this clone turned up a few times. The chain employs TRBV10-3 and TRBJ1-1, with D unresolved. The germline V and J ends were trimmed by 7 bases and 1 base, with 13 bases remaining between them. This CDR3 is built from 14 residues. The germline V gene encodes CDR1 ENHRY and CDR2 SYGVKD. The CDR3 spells CAIKREGGNTEAFF. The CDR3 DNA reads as TGTGCCATCAAGAGAGAGGGAGGGAACACTGAAGCTTTCTTT.

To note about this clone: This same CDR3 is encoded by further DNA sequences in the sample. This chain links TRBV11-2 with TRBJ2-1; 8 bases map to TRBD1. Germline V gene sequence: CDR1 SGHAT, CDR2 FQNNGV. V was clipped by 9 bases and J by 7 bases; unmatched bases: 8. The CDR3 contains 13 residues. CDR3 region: CASSQQGVNEQFF. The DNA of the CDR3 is TGTGCCAGTTCCCAACAGGGGGTAAATGAGCAGTTCTTC.

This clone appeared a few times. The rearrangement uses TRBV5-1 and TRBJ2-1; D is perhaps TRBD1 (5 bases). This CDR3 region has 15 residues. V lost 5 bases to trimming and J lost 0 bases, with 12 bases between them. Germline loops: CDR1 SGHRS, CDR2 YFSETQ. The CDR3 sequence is CASSPDSYSYNEQFF. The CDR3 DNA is TGCGCCAGCAGTCCCGACAGTTACTCCTACAATGAGCAGTTCTTC.

In DNA, the CDR3 is TGTGCCAGCAGTGGAGGGGGCTTTGGCAATCAGCCCCAGCATTTT. Its protein product is CASSGGGFGNQPQHF. The V gene is TRBV6-1, the J gene TRBJ1-5; 7 bases are a match to TRBD1. The V gene's germline CDR1 is MNHNS and CDR2 SASEGT. Trimming cost V 4 bases and J 2 bases; bases outside gene matches: 5. The CDR3 loop spans 15 amino acids.

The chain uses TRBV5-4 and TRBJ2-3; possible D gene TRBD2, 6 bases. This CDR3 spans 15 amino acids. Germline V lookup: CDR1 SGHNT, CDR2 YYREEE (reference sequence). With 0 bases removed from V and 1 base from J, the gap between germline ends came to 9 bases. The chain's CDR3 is CASSLGGGGTDTQYF. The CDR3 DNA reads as TGTGCCAGCAGCTTGGGGGGCGGGGGCACAGATACGCAGTATTTT.

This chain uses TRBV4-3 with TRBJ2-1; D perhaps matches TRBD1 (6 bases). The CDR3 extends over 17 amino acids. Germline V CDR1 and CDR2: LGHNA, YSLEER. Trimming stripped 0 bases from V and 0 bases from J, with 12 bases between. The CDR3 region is CASSQDLNRASYNEQFF. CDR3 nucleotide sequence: TGCGCCAGCAGCCAAGATCTGAACAGGGCCTCCTACAATGAGCAGTTCTTC.

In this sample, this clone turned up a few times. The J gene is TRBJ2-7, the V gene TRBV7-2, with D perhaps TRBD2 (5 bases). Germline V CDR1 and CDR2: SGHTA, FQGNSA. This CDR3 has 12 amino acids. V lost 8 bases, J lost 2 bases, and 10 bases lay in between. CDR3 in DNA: TGTGCCAGCGGACTTACTGCCTACGAGCAGTACTTC. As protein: CASGLTAYEQYF.

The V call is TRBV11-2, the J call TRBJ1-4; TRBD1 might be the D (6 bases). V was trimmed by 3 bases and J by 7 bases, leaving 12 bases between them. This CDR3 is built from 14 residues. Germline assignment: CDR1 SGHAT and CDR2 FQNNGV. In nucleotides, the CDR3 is TGTGCCAGCAGCTTGAGGGGGACGCCTGAAAAACTGTTTTTT. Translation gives CASSLRGTPEKLFF.

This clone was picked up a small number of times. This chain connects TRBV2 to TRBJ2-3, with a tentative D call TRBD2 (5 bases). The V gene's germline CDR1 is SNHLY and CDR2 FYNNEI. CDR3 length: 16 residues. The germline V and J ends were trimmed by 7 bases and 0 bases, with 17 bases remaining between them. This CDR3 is CASIEGRPTSTDTQYF. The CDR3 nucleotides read TGTGCCAGCATAGAGGGTCGGCCGACTAGCACAGATACGCAGTATTTT.

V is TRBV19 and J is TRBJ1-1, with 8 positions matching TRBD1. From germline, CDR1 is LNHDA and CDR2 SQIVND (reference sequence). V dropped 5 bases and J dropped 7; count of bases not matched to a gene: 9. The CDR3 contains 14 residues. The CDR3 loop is CASSLRGRKDEAFF. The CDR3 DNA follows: TGTGCCAGTAGTCTCAGGGGGCGAAAAGATGAAGCTTTCTTT. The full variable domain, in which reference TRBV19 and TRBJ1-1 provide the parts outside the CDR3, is DGGITQSPKYLFRKEGQNVTLSCEQNLNHDAMYWYRQDPGQGLRLIYYSQIVNDFQKGDIAEGYSVSREKKESFPLTVTSAQKNPTAFYLCASSLRGRKDEAFFGQGTRLTVV.

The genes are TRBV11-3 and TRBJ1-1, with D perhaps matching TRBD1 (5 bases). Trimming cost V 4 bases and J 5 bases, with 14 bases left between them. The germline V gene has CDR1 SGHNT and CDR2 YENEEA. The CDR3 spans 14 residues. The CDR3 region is CASSYPQGATEAFF. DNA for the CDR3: TGTGCCAGCAGCTACCCCCAAGGGGCGACTGAAGCTTTCTTT.